Each of the 8 T cell receptor beta chains below was sequenced from the same sample in a study of shared clonotypes between healthy human individuals. The assay was immunoSEQ multiplex PCR, and TCRdb's table has in-frame clones only and misses some. The table shows 1,500,000 or so clones, with about 98.5% occurring only once. What was sequenced was naive CD4+ T cells sorted from blood. Subset here: CD45RA+ positively selected. These receptors originate from a man aged 30 to 45 in good health.

V and J are TRBV7-8 and TRBJ2-7, with TRBD2 identical over 11 bases. Germline CDR1 SGHVS, CDR2 FQNEAQ. This CDR3 has 17 amino acids. Germline trimming cut 3 bases from V and 3 bases from J; bases unmatched to any gene: 10. The CDR3: CASSLSSGRAVFYEQYF. Here the CDR3 DNA reads TGTGCCAGCAGCTTGAGTAGCGGGAGGGCCGTCTTCTACGAGCAGTACTTC.

CDR3 protein: CASSSTRTWELFF. In DNA form, the CDR3 reads TGTGCCAGCAGCTCCACCCGCACATGGGAGCTGTTTTTT. The chain has TRBV7-8 and TRBJ2-2; D gene ambiguous. CDR1 is SGHVS and CDR2 is FQNEAQ in the germline V gene. The CDR3 runs to 13 residues. Between the trimmed V and J ends, which lost 4 bases and 9 bases, there was a span of 12 bases.

The chain is built from TRBV5-6 and TRBJ2-7; 7 bases align to TRBD1. The germline CDR1 and CDR2 sequences are SGHDT and YYEEEE. The CDR3 runs to 14 residues. The junction had 7 bases not matched to a gene; V was cut back by 7 bases and J by 0 bases. CDR3 bases: TGTGCCAGCCTAAGGACAGGAGTCTCCTACGAGCAGTACTTC. This codes for CASLRTGVSYEQYF.

The V and J genes are TRBV6-1 and TRBJ2-7, with D perhaps given as TRBD1 or TRBD2 (5 bases each). The CDR3 totals 14 residues. Germline V gives CDR1 MNHNS, CDR2 SASEGT. Trimming shortened V by 7 bases and J by 3 bases, and 16 bases separated the two germline ends. CDR3 nucleotides: TGTGCCAGCAATCACGGGGTAGGGGACTACGAGCAGTACTTC. It encodes CASNHGVGDYEQYF.

V gene TRBV5-1 combines with J gene TRBJ1-3, with 8 bases aligning to TRBD1. V lost 7 bases and J lost 0; bases outside the gene matches: 12. Germline V gives CDR1 SGHRS, CDR2 YFSETQ. This CDR3 spans 17 amino acids. CDR3 DNA sequence: TGCGCCAGCCCCGGGACAGGTTCCCTCGGCTCTGGAAACACCATATATTTT. The encoded protein is CASPGTGSLGSGNTIYF.

The chain's CDR3 is CAWSTGVGNTEAFF. The CDR3 region has the DNA TGTGCCTGGAGTACAGGGGTTGGCAACACTGAAGCTTTCTTT. The rearrangement joins TRBV30 to TRBJ1-1; TRBD1 aligns across 7 bases. Germline-derived CDR1 and CDR2 are GTSNPN and SVGIG (reference sequence). The CDR3 consists of 14 residues. V lost 2 bases to trimming and J lost 2 bases; unmatched junction nucleotides: 5.

V usage is TRBV30 and J usage is TRBJ2-2, with 8 nucleotides matching TRBD2. The germline CDR1 and CDR2 sequences are GTSNPN and SVGIG (reference sequence). The CDR3 sequence is 12 residues long. After removal of 8 bases from V and 6 bases from J, the junction contained 5 bases not matched to a gene. The CDR3 sequence is CATGAGAGELFF. As DNA, the CDR3 is TGTGCCACCGGAGCGGGAGCCGGGGAGCTGTTTTTT.

The chain couples TRBV2 to TRBJ2-1; D is unclear. CDR1 and CDR2 from the germline V gene are SNHLY and FYNNEI. The V and J ends lost 2 bases and 8 bases respectively, with 16 bases between them. The CDR3 contains 15 residues. This CDR3 is CASSESGSSVDEQFF. CDR3 nucleotides: TGTGCCAGCAGTGAATCGGGTAGCTCGGTCGATGAGCAGTTCTTC.